The source of this T cell receptor beta chain is a study of shared clonotypes between healthy human individuals (dated by TCRdb to 2018 to 2020). For context, the study as a whole: Three men and a couple of women, aged 18 to 49 years, made up the cohort. Per donor, three plates each were used for CD4 naive and CD4 memory, two for CD8 naive, and one for CD8 memory. To estimate repertoire size and how much clonotype sharing occurs between individuals, the study deeply sequenced the blood TCR repertoires of a handful of healthy adults. To increase sequencing depth and limit assay-specific biases, TCR repertoire library preparation and sequencing were carried out by different laboratories using diverse techniques. Between about 0.8 and 9 billion PBMCs per donor were obtained by leukapheresis.

The donors were healthy, HIV-negative adults with no recently reported acute infections or vaccinations. Every donor was a Caucasian adult residing in Nashville, Tennessee, USA. CD4+ T cells were enriched by magnetic negative selection, after which naive cells were positively selected on CD45RA and the negative fraction was taken as the memory subset. Blood was obtained by leukapheresis, after which PBMCs were separated by Ficoll-Histopaque density gradient centrifugation and cryopreserved in liquid nitrogen vapor phase. Purity and quantity of every magnetically sorted T cell population were checked by analytical flow cytometry. From each sorted fraction, genomic DNA was isolated and quantified by UV absorbance on a Nanodrop 2000c. A word on this clone: The antigen it binds to is not known. No base quality values were provided; no much bigger clone lies one nucleotide off. The same CDR3 is also encoded by other DNA sequences in this sample.

Taken from cysteine to phenylalanine, the CDR3 has 14 residues. CDR3 DNA is the only sequence kept; it has 42 bases, read in frame from the first base. Germline trimming: 2 bases from V, 3 bases from J; junction bases outside gene matches: 0. Via the germline V gene, CDR1 is SNHLY and CDR2 FYNNEI. Results the study describes overall, beyond this receptor: Compared with non-shared clonotypes, clonotypes shared by all four sorted-subset donors had higher generation probabilities. Sampling was restricted to blood, and TCR repertoires in tissue are likely to differ from TCR repertoires in blood. Pairwise subsampling led to the expectation that sequencing depth would affect the degree of clonotype sharing among donors. Because the study included only a small number of donors, the genetic and exposure-history diversity represented was limited. Sharing across a few donors was observed for approximately 4.6% of naive CD4, over 3% of naive CD8, about 2.3% of memory CD4, and around 0.4% of memory CD8 clonotypes. Rarefaction of sorted-subset datasets indicated incomplete sequencing despite the large sequencing depth. Larger estimated clonotype richness was generally found for naive subsets than for memory subsets.

Using the deep immunoSEQ assay, multiplex PCR amplified TCR CDR3 regions from genomic DNA. For each cell subset, the extracted genomic DNA was distributed evenly across all wells of several immunoSEQ 96-well plates, and each plate served as one replicate. For sorted subsets, each replicate PCR was loaded with about 0.2 ug genomic DNA, equivalent to 25,000 to 30,000 T cell genomes. Purified libraries were measured with a Qubit 3.0 fluorometer, size-checked on a Bioanalyzer 2100, and measured again with the KAPA Library Quantification kit. Each immunoSEQ 96-well plate was sequenced on its own single-read 150-cycle Illumina NextSeq 550 flow cell. The authors processed their data as follows. Because the immunoSEQ output included only junctional sequences and no quality scores, the filtering could not be the same as the filtering used for full-length reads. Sequences were annotated with PyIR, a Python wrapper for IgBLAST v1.9, and V/J genes and CDR3 were assigned using IMGT germline references. Any read was removed if the V/J assignment was weak (E-value above 1e-6), the CDR3 was missing, or the read contained stop codons, out-of-frame junctions, or ambiguous translated residues. A V3J clonotype was defined by an identical inferred V gene, J gene, and CDR3 amino acid sequence. The percentage overlap between two repertoires was calculated by dividing the number of shared unique clonotypes by the size of the smaller repertoire. Three approaches were used to assess repertoire richness: RTK rarefaction, the Chao1 estimator, and Recon v2.1 estimates of unobserved clonotypes. Generation probabilities for all TCRbeta clonotypes obtained by the gDNA method from a few donors were computed using OLGA. Drawn from immuneACCESS, this table holds only the in-frame rearrangements with V and J called that TCRdb kept. Clones are partly lost; checked studies trace under half to an unresolved V gene and leave the rest unexplained. V, J and clone size derive from that table, while D and trimming were established from the DNA sequence. For this sample the table gives roughly 700,000 clones, of which over 65% were detected only once. Approximately 1.6% of the sample is in the top ten clones.

Sequencing used memory CD4+ T cells sorted from blood. The sample's cell subset or site, from its label and the paper: CD45RA-negative fraction. The chain is made from TRBV2 and TRBJ1-4; the junction holds 7 bases that match TRBD1. This clonotype originated in a woman in her twenties or thirties in good health. CDR3 sequence: CASSEQGANEKLFF. The bases read TGTGCCAGCAGTGAACAGGGGGCTAATGAAAAACTGTTTTTT.